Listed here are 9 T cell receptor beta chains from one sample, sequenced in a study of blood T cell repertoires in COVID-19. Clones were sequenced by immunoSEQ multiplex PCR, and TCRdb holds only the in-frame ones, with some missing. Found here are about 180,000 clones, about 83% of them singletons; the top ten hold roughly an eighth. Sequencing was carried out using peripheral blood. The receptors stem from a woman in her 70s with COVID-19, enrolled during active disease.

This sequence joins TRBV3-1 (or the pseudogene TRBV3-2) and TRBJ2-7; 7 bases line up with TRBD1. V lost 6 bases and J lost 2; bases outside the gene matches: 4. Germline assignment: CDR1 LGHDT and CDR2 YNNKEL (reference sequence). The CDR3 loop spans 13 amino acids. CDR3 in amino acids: CASRRGQAYEQYF. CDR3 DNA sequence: TGTGCCAGCAGACGCGGACAGGCCTACGAGCAGTACTTC.

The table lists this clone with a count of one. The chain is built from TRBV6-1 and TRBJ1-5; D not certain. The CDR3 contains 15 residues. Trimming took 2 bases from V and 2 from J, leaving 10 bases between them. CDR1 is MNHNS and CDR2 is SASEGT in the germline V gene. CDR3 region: CASSEPSIGNQPQHF. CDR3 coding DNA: TGTGCCAGCAGTGAACCCAGTATTGGCAATCAGCCCCAGCATTTT.

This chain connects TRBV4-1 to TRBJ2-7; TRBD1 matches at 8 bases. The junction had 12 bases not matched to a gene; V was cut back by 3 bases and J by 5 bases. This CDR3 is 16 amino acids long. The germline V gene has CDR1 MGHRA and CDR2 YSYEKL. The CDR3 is CASSQSPDRVFDEQYF. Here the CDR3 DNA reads TGCGCCAGCAGCCAGTCCCCGGACAGGGTGTTTGACGAGCAGTACTTC.

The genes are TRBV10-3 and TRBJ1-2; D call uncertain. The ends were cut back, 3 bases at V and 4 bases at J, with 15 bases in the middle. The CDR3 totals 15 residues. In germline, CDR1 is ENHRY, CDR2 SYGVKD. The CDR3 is CAISDFGERAYGYTF. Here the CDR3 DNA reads TGTGCCATCAGTGATTTTGGAGAAAGAGCCTATGGCTACACCTTC.

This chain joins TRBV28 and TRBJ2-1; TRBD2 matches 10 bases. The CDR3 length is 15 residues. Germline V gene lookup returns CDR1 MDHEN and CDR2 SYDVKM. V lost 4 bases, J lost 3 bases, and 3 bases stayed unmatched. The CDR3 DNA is TGTGCCAGCAGTTGGACTAGCGGCGACTACAATGAGCAGTTCTTC. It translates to CASSWTSGDYNEQFF.

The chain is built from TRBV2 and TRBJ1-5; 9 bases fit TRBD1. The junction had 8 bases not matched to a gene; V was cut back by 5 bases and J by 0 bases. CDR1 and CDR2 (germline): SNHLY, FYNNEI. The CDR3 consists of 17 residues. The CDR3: CASSPDRGGVSNQPQHF. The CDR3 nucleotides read TGTGCCAGCAGTCCGGACAGGGGAGGGGTTAGCAATCAGCCCCAGCATTTT.

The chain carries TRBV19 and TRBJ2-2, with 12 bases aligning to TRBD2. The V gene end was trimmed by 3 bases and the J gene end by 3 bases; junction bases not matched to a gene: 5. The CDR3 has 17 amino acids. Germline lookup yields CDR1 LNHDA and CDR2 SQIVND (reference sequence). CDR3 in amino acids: CASSITSGRTDTGELFF. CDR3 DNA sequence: TGTGCCAGTAGTATCACTAGCGGGAGGACGGACACCGGGGAGCTGTTTTTT.

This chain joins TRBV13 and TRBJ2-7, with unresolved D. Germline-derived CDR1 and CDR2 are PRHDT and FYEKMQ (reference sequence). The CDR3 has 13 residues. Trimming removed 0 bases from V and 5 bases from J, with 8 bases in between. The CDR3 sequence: CASSLGLGDEQYF. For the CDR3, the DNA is TGTGCCAGCAGCTTAGGCCTAGGCGACGAGCAGTACTTC.

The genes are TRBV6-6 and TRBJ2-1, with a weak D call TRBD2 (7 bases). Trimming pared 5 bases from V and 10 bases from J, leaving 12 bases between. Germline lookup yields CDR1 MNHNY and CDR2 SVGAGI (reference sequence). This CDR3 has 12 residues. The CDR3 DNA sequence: TGTGCCAGCAGTAGGGGGGGGTTAGAGCAGTTCTTC. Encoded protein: CASSRGGLEQFF.